By share, the clone carrying this TCR beta chain ranks as medium-sized. Its antigen is as yet unknown. Sorting of live CD3+CD8+TCRalphabeta+ cells by PD-1 and/or TIGIT gave four subsets. TCR libraries were prepared from around 14 ng of total RNA with the QIAseq Immune Repertoire TCR panel. TCRdb ran MiXCR on the reads and lists one entry per CDR3 protein. The data hold hundreds of distinct CDR3 sequences, with roughly 6.7% observed a single time. The CDR3 contains 13 residues. Germline V CDR1 and CDR2: LNHDA, SQIVND (reference sequence). J gave up 7 bases and V 3 bases, and 3 bases lay outside the gene matches. The data were taken from a study of circulating CD8 cells and anti-PD-1 response in melanoma. In the study overall: Of approximately 13 patients, seven got anti-PD-1 first and six had prior therapy.

Study-wide results and limits: Some patients were treatment-naive; others were previously treated.

The chain employs TRBV19 and TRBJ2-1; TRBD2 agrees at 7 bases. The specimen was CD8+ T cells from PBMCs, collected at baseline or after one month of anti-PD-1 therapy (not recorded which). The TCR originated in a human donor with melanoma. The chain's CDR3 is CASSMGLRNEQFF. CDR3 bases: TGTGCCAGTAGTATGGGACTAAGGAATGAGCAGTTCTTC.